The 27 T cell receptor beta chains in this list originate from one sample, sequenced in a study of CD8 T cells in ankylosing spondylitis (dated by TCRdb to 2016 to 2017). Library construction relied on 5' RACE. Sequencing took place on an Illumina HiSeq 2500. The public reads were reanalyzed by TCRdb: fastp trimming at Q25, MiXCR alignment, in-frame beta chains only. Duplicate CDR3 protein sequences are folded into a single record with the most common DNA and genes. This sample holds about 240,000 distinct CDR3 sequences; around 7.8% were observed only once. The top ten constitute under 7.5% of the sample. Sequenced input: blood, either unsorted or a sorted T cell fraction (not recorded which). Receptors originate from a male donor with ankylosing spondylitis or in good health (not recorded which).

This clonotype was detected once. The genes are TRBV13 and TRBJ1-2; D unresolved. The germline gives CDR1 PRHDT, CDR2 FYEKMQ (reference sequence). Trimming took 5 bases from V and 8 from J, leaving 15 bases between them. The CDR3 length is 13 residues. CDR3 sequence (DNA): TGTGCCAGCAGCCCTGGGCCCCCCTCGGGCTACACCTTC. Translated, it gives CASSPGPPSGYTF.

The chain has TRBV12-3 or TRBV12-4 and TRBJ2-7, with D maybe TRBD1 (6 bases). The CDR3 length is 13 residues. V was cut by 5 bases and J by 6 bases, with 14 bases left in between. The DNA of the CDR3 is TGTGCCAGCAGTCCAGAAACAGGGAGCGAGCAGTACTTC. Protein: CASSPETGSEQYF.

This clonotype appeared many times. The chain employs TRBV6-1 and TRBJ2-1, with a weak D call TRBD2 (7 bases). V gave up 6 bases and J gave up 7 bases, with 16 bases separating them. CDR3 length: 14 residues. Germline V gene sequence: CDR1 MNHNS, CDR2 SASEGT. The CDR3 here is CASRGGRGGNEQFF. As DNA, the CDR3 is TGTGCCAGCAGGGGAGGTAGGGGGGGAAATGAGCAGTTCTTC.

This clonotype occurred many times. The chain joins TRBV7-2 to TRBJ1-1; D ambiguous. V was clipped by 5 bases and J by 4 bases, with 14 bases between them. Germline-derived CDR1 and CDR2 are SGHTA and FQGNSA. CDR3 length: 14 amino acids. CDR3 in DNA: TGTGCCAGCAGCCCCCTCCATAAAAGCACTGAAGCTTTCTTT. Its translation: CASSPLHKSTEAFF.

The chain employs TRBV12-3 or TRBV12-4 and TRBJ1-5; a possible D gene is TRBD1 (5 bases). This CDR3 spans 15 amino acids. Trimming stripped 2 bases from V and 3 bases from J, with 11 bases between. The CDR3 reads CASSLRGTFNQPQHF. The CDR3 nucleotides are TGTGCCAGCAGTTTACGCGGGACCTTCAATCAGCCCCAGCATTTT.

The count of this clonotype is one. Lacking the conserved final phenylalanine or tryptophan, this CDR3 likely reflects a read error. The J gene is TRBJ2-3, the V gene TRBV20-1; D perhaps matches TRBD2 (6 bases). This CDR3 has 16 residues. V was clipped by 6 bases and J by 0 bases, with 19 bases between them. Germline values: CDR1 DFQATT, CDR2 SNEGSKA (reference sequence). The CDR3 region is CSATSRGDFSTDTQYY. The DNA for the CDR3 is TGCAGTGCCACCAGCCGAGGGGACTTTAGCACAGATACGCAGTATTAT.

This clonotype occurred many times. The V gene is TRBV10-3, the J gene TRBJ2-7; D is possibly TRBD1 (6 bases). Germline lookup yields CDR1 ENHRY and CDR2 SYGVKD. The CDR3 is 16 amino acids. The ends were cut back, 7 bases at V and 1 base at J, with 20 bases in the middle. In DNA form, the CDR3 reads TGTGCCATCACCCAGGGGCCCGGAGAGGGATCCTACGAGCAGTACTTC. Translation gives CAITQGPGEGSYEQYF.

This clonotype was found many times. The V gene is TRBV27, the J gene TRBJ2-3, with TRBD2 matching over 11 bases. V lost 3 bases to trimming and J lost 1 base; unmatched junction nucleotides: 6. The CDR3 covers 17 residues. CDR1 and CDR2 (germline): MNHEY, SMNVEV (reference sequence). DNA for the CDR3: TGTGCCAGCAGTTTCGTAGCGGGAGGGCCGGGCACAGATACGCAGTATTTT. This encodes CASSFVAGGPGTDTQYF.

As regards this clonotype: A much larger clonotype is one base distant, so this may be a read error. J is TRBJ2-3 and V is TRBV6-5; the match to TRBD2 covers 8 bases. The CDR3 extends over 14 amino acids. Germline loops: CDR1 MNHEY, CDR2 SVGAGI. Trimming at V came to 4 bases and at J to 10 bases, leaving 10 bases not matched to a gene. CDR3 nucleotide sequence: TGTGCCAGCAGTTCCCGGGGGGGCATGGATGCGCAGTATTTT. Translating it yields CASSSRGGMDAQYF.

Only a few counts were recorded for this clonotype. The chain uses TRBV20-1 and TRBJ1-2; D possibly corresponds to TRBD1 (6 bases). Trimming pared 5 bases from V and 8 bases from J, leaving 21 bases between. CDR1 DFQATT and CDR2 SNEGSKA come from the germline V gene (reference sequence). The CDR3 length is 14 residues. The CDR3 loop reads CSAGLGGLREGYTF. Here the CDR3 DNA reads TGCAGTGCTGGACTAGGGGGGCTACGTGAGGGCTACACCTTC.

This clonotype was found many times. The chain combines TRBV25-1 with TRBJ2-7, with D possibly matching TRBD1 (6 bases). This CDR3 region has 14 residues. Trimming left V 4 bases short and J 2 bases short, with 12 bases between. Germline V CDR1 and CDR2: MGHDK, SYGVNS. DNA of the CDR3: TGTGCCAGCAGTGGGCAGGGGAATACCTACGAGCAGTACTTC. Translation: CASSGQGNTYEQYF.

This clonotype was seen at least ten times. V usage is TRBV29-1 and J usage is TRBJ1-2; 9 bases align to TRBD1. The CDR3 consists of 13 residues. Trimming cost V 2 bases and J 6 bases; bases outside gene matches: 4. Looked up from germline, CDR1 is SQVTM and CDR2 is ANQGSEA. The CDR3 sequence: CSVEPGQGDGYTF. CDR3 bases: TGCAGCGTTGAACCGGGACAGGGAGATGGCTACACCTTC.

Many counts were recorded for this clonotype. This chain joins TRBV12-3 or TRBV12-4 and TRBJ2-1, with TRBD2 matching 7 bases. This CDR3 has 15 amino acids. V trimming: 2 bases; J trimming: 6 bases; junction bases outside the gene matches: 7. CDR3 residues: CASSLYGEGTNEQFF. The CDR3 region has the DNA TGTGCCAGCAGTTTATATGGGGAGGGGACCAATGAGCAGTTCTTC.

This clonotype was seen a few times. This chain uses TRBV11-2 with TRBJ2-1; 8 positions match TRBD2. With 2 bases clipped from V and 0 bases from J, the junction kept 12 bases outside the gene matches. CDR3 size: 19 residues. Germline V gene data show CDR1 as SGHAT and CDR2 as FQNNGV. This CDR3 is CASSLPPILAGTSYNEQFF. The CDR3 DNA follows: TGTGCCAGCAGCTTACCTCCGATTTTAGCGGGGACCTCCTACAATGAGCAGTTCTTC.

This clonotype was detected ten times or more. The chain has TRBV7-3 and TRBJ2-2; the D gene could be TRBD1 or TRBD2 (6 bases each). CDR1 is SGHTA and CDR2 is FQGTGA in the germline V gene. This CDR3 is 15 amino acids long. V lost 5 bases, J lost 4 bases, and 14 bases lay in between. The CDR3 loop reads CASSKGGLGTGELFF. Written as DNA, the CDR3 is TGTGCCAGCAGCAAAGGGGGGTTAGGCACCGGGGAGCTGTTTTTT.

This chain joins TRBV5-5 and TRBJ2-1; 12 nucleotides align to TRBD2. V trimming: 4 bases; J trimming: 5 bases; junction bases outside the gene matches: 4. Germline CDR1 and CDR2: SGHKS and YYEKEE (reference sequence). The CDR3 loop spans 15 amino acids. CDR3 region: CASSVGLAGHNEQFF. DNA for the CDR3: TGTGCCAGCAGCGTGGGACTAGCGGGCCACAATGAGCAGTTCTTC.

The chain joins TRBV7-8 to TRBJ1-5, with D hard to call. CDR1 and CDR2 from the germline V gene are SGHVS and FQNEAQ. This CDR3 has 19 residues. V lost 1 base and J lost 0, with 19 bases in between. CDR3 loop: CASSLVTGVGSYSNQPQHF. The CDR3 DNA reads as TGTGCCAGCAGCTTAGTTACTGGGGTCGGGAGTTATAGCAATCAGCCCCAGCATTTT. Drawing the rest from reference TRBV7-8 and TRBJ1-5, the complete variable domain is GAGVSQSPRYKVAKRGQDVALRCDPISGHVSLFWYQQALGQGPEFLTYFQNEAQLDKSGLPSDRFFAERPEGSVSTLKIQRTQQEDSAVYLCASSLVTGVGSYSNQPQHFGDGTRLSIL.

This clonotype was picked up many times. The gene calls are TRBV29-1 and TRBJ1-2; D is undetermined. CDR3 length: 13 residues. The V end lost 1 base, the J end lost 6 bases, and 12 bases lay between the germline ends. The V gene's germline CDR1 is SQVTM and CDR2 ANQGSEA. DNA for the CDR3: TGCAGCGTTGAAGCCTCCCGGCGGGATGGCTACACCTTC. It encodes CSVEASRRDGYTF.

This clonotype was seen many times. The chain uses TRBV20-1 and TRBJ2-7, with TRBD1 matching 9 bases. Per the germline V gene, CDR1 is DFQATT and CDR2 is SNEGSKA (reference sequence). The CDR3 runs to 14 residues. Unmatched junction bases numbered 12, after V lost 6 bases and J lost 6 bases. DNA of the CDR3: TGCAGTGCCTCTCTCGGGACAGGGTTCCCCGAGCAGTACTTC. Translated, it gives CSASLGTGFPEQYF.

This clonotype has at least ten counts. The genes are TRBV4-1 and TRBJ2-2; D is perhaps TRBD1 (5 bases). V dropped 1 base and J dropped 3 bases, with 12 bases sitting between them. The germline CDR1 and CDR2 sequences are MGHRA and YSYEKL. The CDR3 is 16 amino acids. This CDR3 is CASSQVPDTDTGELFF. The DNA of the CDR3 is TGCGCCAGCAGCCAAGTTCCGGACACCGACACCGGGGAGCTGTTTTTT.

In its sample, this clonotype was seen many times. The chain couples TRBV28 to TRBJ2-3; D perhaps matches TRBD2 (6 bases). This CDR3 spans 14 amino acids. Looked up from germline, CDR1 is MDHEN and CDR2 is SYDVKM. The V and J ends lost 6 bases and 2 bases respectively, with 12 bases between them. In DNA form, the CDR3 reads TGTGCCAGCAGCCCACTAGCTAACACAGATACGCAGTATTTT. Translation: CASSPLANTDTQYF.

This clonotype was counted at least ten times. The chain employs TRBV6-1 and TRBJ2-2; D is perhaps TRBD1 (6 bases). Deletions cut 4 bases from V and 6 bases from J, with 12 bases between. Germline V gene lookup returns CDR1 MNHNS and CDR2 SASEGT. This CDR3 contains 14 residues. The CDR3 DNA follows: TGTGCCAGCAGTGGAAACAGGGTAGCCGGGGAGCTGTTTTTT. It encodes CASSGNRVAGELFF.

Ten or more counts support this clonotype. This rearrangement joins TRBV3-1 to TRBJ2-2, with 10 bases identical to TRBD2. Unmatched junction bases numbered 11, after V lost 4 bases and J lost 9 bases. Germline V gene lookup returns CDR1 LGHDT and CDR2 YNNKEL (reference sequence). The CDR3 has 16 amino acids. The CDR3 DNA reads as TGTGCCAGCAGCCCCAGTAGCGGGGGGAATTTCCGGGAGCTGTTTTTT. Amino acid sequence: CASSPSSGGNFRELFF.

This clonotype appeared many times. The gene calls are TRBV4-2 and TRBJ2-5, with a tentative D call TRBD2 (5 bases). The CDR3 has 18 residues. In germline, CDR1 is LGHNA, CDR2 YNFKEQ. Between the trimmed V and J ends, which lost 5 bases and 7 bases, there was a span of 29 bases. The CDR3 DNA follows: TGTGCCAGCAGCGGAGAGAAACAGCGGACCTCCTTTGTTTCGACCCAGTACTTC. As protein: CASSGEKQRTSFVSTQYF.

This clonotype was recorded at least ten times. The chain couples TRBV5-1 to TRBJ2-1, with a possible D match to TRBD2 (6 bases). Trimming left V 4 bases short and J 3 bases short, with 20 bases between. This CDR3 is 17 amino acids long. Germline loops: CDR1 SGHRS, CDR2 YFSETQ. CDR3 DNA sequence: TGCGCCAGCAGCCCCGACTACGGCGGGACTCTCTACAATGAGCAGTTCTTC. It is translated as CASSPDYGGTLYNEQFF. The full variable domain, rest sourced from reference TRBV5-1 and TRBJ2-1, is KAGVTQTPRYLIKTRGQQVTLSCSPISGHRSVSWYQQTPGQGLQFLFEYFSETQRNKGNFPGRFSGRQFSNSRSEMNVSTLELGDSALYLCASSPDYGGTLYNEQFFGPGTRLTVL.

This clonotype was counted at least ten times. CDR3 loop: CSAPKQGLTNTEAFF. In nucleotides, the CDR3 is TGCAGTGCTCCCAAGCAGGGCTTAACGAACACTGAAGCTTTCTTT. The chain carries TRBV20-1 and TRBJ1-1; tentative D call: TRBD1 (5 bases). V lost 5 bases and J 1 base, leaving 17 bases between the germline ends. Germline loops: CDR1 DFQATT, CDR2 SNEGSKA (reference sequence). The CDR3 covers 15 residues.

In this sample, this clonotype turned up many times. The chain uses TRBV20-1 and TRBJ2-1, with D possibly being TRBD1 (5 bases). CDR1 is DFQATT, CDR2 SNEGSKA, per germline (reference sequence). The CDR3 has 14 amino acids. Trimming pared 3 bases from V and 0 bases from J, leaving 9 bases between. Written as DNA, the CDR3 is TGCAGTGCTAGGGGGCGTAGCTCCTACAATGAGCAGTTCTTC. Translated: CSARGRSSYNEQFF.